The entry below describes one T cell receptor (beta chain). When replicate PCRs were run on sorted subsets, they used around 200 ng DNA, around 33,000 T cell genomes. Clones were read by immunoSEQ multiplex PCR, and TCRdb kept only the in-frame ones, dropping some. The sample shows roughly 680,000 clones, 55% to 80% of them seen only once. This sample was taken from a study of shared clonotypes between healthy human individuals. Study-level information: Donors had three CD4 naive, three CD4 memory, two CD8 naive and one CD8 memory plate apiece.

The V end lost 8 bases, the J end lost 9 bases, and 23 bases lay between the germline ends. Germline loops: CDR1 SGHAT, CDR2 FQNNGV. The CDR3 is 15 amino acids. The rearrangement uses TRBV11-2 and TRBJ2-1; D not certain. The clonotype originates from a woman in her twenties or thirties in good health. The specimen sequenced was memory CD4+ T cells sorted from blood. Specified subset: CD45RA-negative fraction. The CDR3 DNA sequence: TGTGCCAGCGCCACGGCCAGCGCCCCGGCAAGTGAGCAGTTCTTC. The encoded protein is CASATASAPASEQFF.